This T cell receptor beta chain appears in the sequencing data of a study of T cells after yellow fever vaccination (dated by TCRdb to between 2018 and 2020). At the level of the whole study: The SMART-Seq v4 Ultra Low Input RNA kit was used to prepare libraries from fractions with low cell numbers. To follow T-cell clones before and after primary and booster YFV17D yellow fever vaccination, bulk TCR alpha and beta repertoires were sequenced over time. Blood was collected at multiple timepoints before and after primary and secondary immunization, and bulk PBMC replicates and cell subsets were isolated. Two healthy male donors, one aged 18 to 30 and one aged 30 to 40 years, were included in the cohort.

CDR1 and CDR2, looked up from the germline V gene, are LGHNA and YNFKEQ. Trimming removed 0 bases from V and 9 bases from J, leaving 9 bases between the germline ends. The CDR3 runs 13 residues from the cysteine to the phenylalanine. Only CDR3 DNA remains: 39 bases, in frame from the first base. The treatment or condition tag for this specimen amounts to: live attenuated yellow fever vaccine strain. PBMCs were isolated from peripheral blood using a standard Ficoll-Paque protocol. CD4 and CD8 T-cell fractions were isolated with Dynabeads CD4 and CD8 positive selection kits. TriZol was used to extract RNA from bulk PBMCs, from CD4 and CD8 fractions, and from dextramer-positive and dextramer-negative fractions. As concerns this clonotype: The antigen it binds to is not known. Base qualities are missing; no much larger clone stands one base away.

Paper-wide results and their limitations: The study included only two donors, which limits how far the findings can be generalized. Most clones expanded after primary vaccination (almost 97% of CD4 and roughly 90% of CD8) were re-detected after the booster, suggesting that broad memory maintenance occurred. A small share of clonotypes was detected in both CD4 and CD8 compartments, with the overlap likely arising from convergent recombination. The secondary T-cell response was found to be weaker but faster than the primary response, with a peak reached on day 5 rather than on day 15. FACS-sorted repertoires could contain abundant contaminating clonotypes from the bulk population, so computational filtering was required.

TCR cDNA was synthesized by 5'RACE template switching, through which a universal primer site and unique molecular identifiers were introduced. Priming for cDNA synthesis came from both the TCR alpha and TCR beta constant segments. Library amplification used two PCR steps, and the second PCR step added sample barcodes and sequencing adapters. Sequencing of the libraries was done on either Illumina HiSeq 2500 (2x100 bp) or NovaSeq (2x150 bp). The paper's processing steps were these. Demultiplexing of reads and collapsing into UMI consensus sequences were performed with MIGEC, and V(D)J alignment was carried out with MiXCR. Using edgeR on replicate PBMC samples, clonotypes were called vaccine-responding if FDR was below 0.01 and the log2 fold change was above 5 up to day 15. Each bulk clonotype received a CD4 or CD8 identity based on whether the sequenced CD4 or CD8 repertoire contained that clonotype at higher abundance. TCRdb's own reprocessing of the public reads used fastp at Q25 and MiXCR and kept productive beta chains. Rows with one shared CDR3 protein collapse into an entry with the most common genes and DNA. TCRdb, not the original authors, processed these V and J calls. The sample table holds approximately 300,000 distinct CDR3 sequences, of which under 15% were seen once. The ten largest clones capture about 0.51% of the sample.

The receptor was isolated from a man aged 30 to 45 who received the YFV17D yellow fever vaccine. Source: CD4+ T cells sorted from PBMCs, taken 45 days after the yellow fever booster vaccination. Rearrangement joined TRBV4-2 to TRBJ2-1; the D gene remains uncertain. The bases read TGTGCCAGCAGCCAAGATGGGAAAGGTGAGCAGTTCTTC. Its product reads: CASSQDGKGEQFF.